This T cell receptor (beta chain) stems from a study of cytomegalovirus exposure and HLA in healthy donors. This clone has more than one count but fewer than ten. No antigen is known for it. Primers for the PCR totalled 60 Vbeta and 13 Jbeta. Sequencing was performed with immunoSEQ multiplex PCR; in TCRdb, only in-frame clones are kept and a portion is missing. The table has approximately 140,000 clones, about 85% seen once; the top ten hold under 2%. Trimming pared 4 bases from V and 5 bases from J, leaving 11 bases between. This CDR3 has 13 amino acids. Germline CDR1 reads LNHDA; CDR2 reads SQIVND (reference sequence). Whole-study findings and limits: As a later analysis showed, several of the most significant clusters appeared to be linked to common viral pathogens.

The sequenced material came from PBMCs. The rearrangement uses TRBV19 and TRBJ2-5; maybe TRBD1 (6 bases). This receptor was taken from a boy aged 5-17 years in good health and CMV-seronegative. The CDR3 region is CASSTYRVETQYF. In DNA form, the CDR3 reads TGTGCCAGTAGTACCTACAGGGTTGAGACCCAGTACTTC.